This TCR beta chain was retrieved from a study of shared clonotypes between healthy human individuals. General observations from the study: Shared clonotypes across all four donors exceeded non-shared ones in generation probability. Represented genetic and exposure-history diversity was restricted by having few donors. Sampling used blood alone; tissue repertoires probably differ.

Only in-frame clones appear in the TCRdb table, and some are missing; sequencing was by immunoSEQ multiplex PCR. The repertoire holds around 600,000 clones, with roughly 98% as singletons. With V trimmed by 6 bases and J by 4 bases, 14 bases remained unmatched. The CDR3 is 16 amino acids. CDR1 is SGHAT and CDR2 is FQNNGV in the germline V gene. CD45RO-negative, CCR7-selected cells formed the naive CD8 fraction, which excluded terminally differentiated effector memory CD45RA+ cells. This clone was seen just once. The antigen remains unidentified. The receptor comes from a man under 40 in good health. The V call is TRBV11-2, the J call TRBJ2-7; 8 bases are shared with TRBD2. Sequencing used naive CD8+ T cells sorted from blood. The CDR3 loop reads CASSLLTAGAGYEQYF. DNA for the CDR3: TGTGCCAGCAGTTTACTCACAGCGGGAGCTGGGTACGAGCAGTACTTC.